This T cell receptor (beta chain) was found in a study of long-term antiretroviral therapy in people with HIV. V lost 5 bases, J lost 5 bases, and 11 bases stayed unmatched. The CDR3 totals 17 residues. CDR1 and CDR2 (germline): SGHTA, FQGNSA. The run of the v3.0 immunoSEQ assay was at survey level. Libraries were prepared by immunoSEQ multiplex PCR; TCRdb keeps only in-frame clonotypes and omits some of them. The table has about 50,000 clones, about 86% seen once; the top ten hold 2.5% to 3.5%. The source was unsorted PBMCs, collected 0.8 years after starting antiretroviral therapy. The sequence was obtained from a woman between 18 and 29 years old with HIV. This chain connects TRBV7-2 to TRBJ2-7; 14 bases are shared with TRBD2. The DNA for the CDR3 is TGTGCCAGCAGCGACCCCGGGACTAGCGGGAGTAGGAACGAGCAGTACTTC. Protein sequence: CASSDPGTSGSRNEQYF.